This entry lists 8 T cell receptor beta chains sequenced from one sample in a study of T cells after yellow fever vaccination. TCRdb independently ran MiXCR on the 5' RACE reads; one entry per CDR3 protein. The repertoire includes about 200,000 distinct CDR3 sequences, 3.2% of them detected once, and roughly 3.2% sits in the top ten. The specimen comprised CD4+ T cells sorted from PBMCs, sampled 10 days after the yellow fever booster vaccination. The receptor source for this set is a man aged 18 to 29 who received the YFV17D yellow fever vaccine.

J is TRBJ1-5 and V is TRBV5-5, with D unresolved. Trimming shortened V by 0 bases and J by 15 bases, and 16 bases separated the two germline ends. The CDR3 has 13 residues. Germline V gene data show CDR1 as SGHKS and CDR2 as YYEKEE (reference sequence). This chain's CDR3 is CASSLDGVPRWHF. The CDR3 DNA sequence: TGTGCCAGCAGCTTGGACGGAGTGCCCCGGTGGCATTTT.

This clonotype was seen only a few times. This CDR3 reads CASSFLAGGKETQYF. CDR3 DNA sequence: TGTGCCAGCAGCTTTCTTGCGGGTGGAAAAGAGACCCAGTACTTC. The genes are TRBV5-4 and TRBJ2-5; D is perhaps TRBD2 (5 bases). Per the germline V gene, CDR1 is SGHNT and CDR2 is YYREEE (reference sequence). Trimming took 2 bases from V and 3 from J, leaving 14 bases between them. CDR3 length: 15 amino acids.

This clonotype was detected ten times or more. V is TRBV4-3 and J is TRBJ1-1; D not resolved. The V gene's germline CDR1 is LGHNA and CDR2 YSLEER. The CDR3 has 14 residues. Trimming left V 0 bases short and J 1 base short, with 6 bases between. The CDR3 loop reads CASSQDSGNTEAFF. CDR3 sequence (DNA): TGCGCCAGCAGCCAAGACTCAGGGAACACTGAAGCTTTCTTT.

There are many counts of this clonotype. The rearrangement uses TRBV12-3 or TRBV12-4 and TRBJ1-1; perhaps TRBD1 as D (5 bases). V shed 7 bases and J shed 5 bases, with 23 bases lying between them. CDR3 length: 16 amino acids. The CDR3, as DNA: TGTGCCAGCACCCTAGAGGGGTTACTGGAATATACTGAAGCTTTCTTT. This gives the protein CASTLEGLLEYTEAFF.

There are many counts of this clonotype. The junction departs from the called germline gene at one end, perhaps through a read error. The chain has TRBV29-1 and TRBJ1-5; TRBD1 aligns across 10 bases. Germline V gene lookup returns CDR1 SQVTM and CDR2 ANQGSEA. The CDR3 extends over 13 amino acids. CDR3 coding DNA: TGCAGCGTGGGGGACAGGGGCCATCAGGCCCAGCATTTT. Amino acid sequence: CSVGDRGHQAQHF.

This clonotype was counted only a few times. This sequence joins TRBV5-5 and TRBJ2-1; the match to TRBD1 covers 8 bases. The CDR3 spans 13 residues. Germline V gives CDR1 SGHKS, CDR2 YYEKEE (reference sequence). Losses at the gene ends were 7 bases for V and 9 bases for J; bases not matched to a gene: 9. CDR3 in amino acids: CASGSGGRFEQFF. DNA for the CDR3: TGTGCCAGCGGCTCAGGGGGCCGGTTTGAGCAGTTCTTC. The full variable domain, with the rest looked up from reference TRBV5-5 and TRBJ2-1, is DAGVTQSPTHLIKTRGQQVTLRCSPISGHKSVSWYQQVLGQGPQFIFQYYEKEERGRGNFPDRFSARQFPNYSSELNVNALLLGDSALYLCASGSGGRFEQFFGPGTRLTVL.

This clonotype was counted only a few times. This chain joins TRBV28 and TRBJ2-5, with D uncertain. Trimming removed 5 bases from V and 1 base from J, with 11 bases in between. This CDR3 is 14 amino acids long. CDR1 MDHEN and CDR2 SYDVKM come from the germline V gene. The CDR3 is CASSLPRSQETQYF. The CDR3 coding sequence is TGTGCCAGCAGTCTTCCCAGGTCCCAAGAGACCCAGTACTTC.

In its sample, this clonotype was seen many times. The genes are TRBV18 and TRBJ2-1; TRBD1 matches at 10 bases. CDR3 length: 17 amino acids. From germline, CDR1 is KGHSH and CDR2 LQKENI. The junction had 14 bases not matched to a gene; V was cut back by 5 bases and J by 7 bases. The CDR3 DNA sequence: TGTGCCAGCTCATCCCGACAGGGGGCGGCAGACTTGAATGAGCAGTTCTTC. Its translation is CASSSRQGAADLNEQFF.